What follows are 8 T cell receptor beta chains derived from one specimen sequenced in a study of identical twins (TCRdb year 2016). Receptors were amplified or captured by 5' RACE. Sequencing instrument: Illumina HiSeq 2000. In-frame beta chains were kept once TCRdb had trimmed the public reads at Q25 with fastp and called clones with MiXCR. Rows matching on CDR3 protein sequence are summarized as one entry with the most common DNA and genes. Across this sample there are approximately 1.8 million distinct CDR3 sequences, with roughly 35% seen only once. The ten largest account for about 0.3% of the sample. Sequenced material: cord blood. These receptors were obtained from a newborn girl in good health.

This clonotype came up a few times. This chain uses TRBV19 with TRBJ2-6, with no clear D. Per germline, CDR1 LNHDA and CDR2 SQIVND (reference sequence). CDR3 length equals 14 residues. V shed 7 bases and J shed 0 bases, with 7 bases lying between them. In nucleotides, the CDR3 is TGTGCCAGTAAGGATATCTCTGGGGCCAACGTCCTGACTTTC. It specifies CASKDISGANVLTF.

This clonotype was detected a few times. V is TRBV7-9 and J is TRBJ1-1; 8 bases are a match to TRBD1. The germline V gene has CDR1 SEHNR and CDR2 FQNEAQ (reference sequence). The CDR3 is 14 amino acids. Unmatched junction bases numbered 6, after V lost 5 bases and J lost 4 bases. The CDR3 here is CASSPRQGFTEAFF. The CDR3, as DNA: TGTGCCAGCAGCCCGCGACAGGGGTTCACTGAAGCTTTCTTT.

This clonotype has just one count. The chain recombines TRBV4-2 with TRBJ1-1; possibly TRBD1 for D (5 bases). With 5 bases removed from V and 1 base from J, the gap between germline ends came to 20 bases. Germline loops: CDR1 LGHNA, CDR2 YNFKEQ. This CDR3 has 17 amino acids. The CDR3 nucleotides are TGTGCCAGCAGCGTAGATGTGGGGGTTACTGAGAACACTGAAGCTTTCTTT. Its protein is CASSVDVGVTENTEAFF.

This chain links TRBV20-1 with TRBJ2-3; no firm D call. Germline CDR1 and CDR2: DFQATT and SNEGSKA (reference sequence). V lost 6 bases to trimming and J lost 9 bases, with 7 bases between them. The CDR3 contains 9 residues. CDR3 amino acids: CSAGRTQYF. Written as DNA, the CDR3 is TGCAGTGCGGGTCGGACGCAGTATTTT.

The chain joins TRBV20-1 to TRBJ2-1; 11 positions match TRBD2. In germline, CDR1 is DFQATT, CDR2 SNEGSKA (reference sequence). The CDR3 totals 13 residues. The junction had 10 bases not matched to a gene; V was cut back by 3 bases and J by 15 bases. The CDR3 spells CSASGTSGKWGFF. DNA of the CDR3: TGCAGTGCTAGCGGGACTAGCGGAAAGTGGGGGTTCTTC.

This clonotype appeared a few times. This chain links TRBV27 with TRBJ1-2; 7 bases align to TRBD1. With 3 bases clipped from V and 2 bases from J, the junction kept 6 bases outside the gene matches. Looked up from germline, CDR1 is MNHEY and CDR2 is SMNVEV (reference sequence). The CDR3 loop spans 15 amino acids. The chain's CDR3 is CASSFYARGNYGYTF. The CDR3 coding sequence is TGTGCCAGCAGTTTTTACGCCAGGGGGAACTATGGCTACACCTTC.

The CDR3 loop is CAISGGQGRFTEAFF. In DNA form, the CDR3 reads TGTGCCATCAGTGGGGGACAGGGTCGGTTCACTGAAGCTTTCTTT. This chain connects TRBV10-3 to TRBJ1-1, with 9 nucleotides matching TRBD1. This CDR3 spans 15 amino acids. CDR1 and CDR2 (germline): ENHRY, SYGVKD. V dropped 4 bases and J dropped 4; count of bases not matched to a gene: 7.

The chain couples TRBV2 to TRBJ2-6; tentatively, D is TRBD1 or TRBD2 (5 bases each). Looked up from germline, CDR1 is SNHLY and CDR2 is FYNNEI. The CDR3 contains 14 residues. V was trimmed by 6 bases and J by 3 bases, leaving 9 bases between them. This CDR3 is CASRGVNGANVLTF. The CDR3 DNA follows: TGTGCCAGCAGGGGGGTAAATGGGGCCAACGTCCTGACTTTC.